What follows are 31 T cell receptor beta chains derived from one specimen sequenced in a study of radiotherapy plus CTLA-4 blockade in lung cancer. TCRdb keeps only in-frame clones here, not all; method: immunoSEQ multiplex PCR. The top ten clones hold around 2.7% of a sample with 80,000 to 100,000 clones, about four fifths of them seen once. Specimen: peripheral blood, collected from a patient treated with radiotherapy plus ipilimumab. Receptors originate from a human donor with non-small cell lung cancer who had a partial response to radiotherapy plus ipilimumab. Some clones in this sample may be carry-over from other donors' samples.

The count of this clone is one. The genes are TRBV19 and TRBJ1-5; D possibly corresponds to TRBD1 (5 bases). This CDR3 is 15 amino acids long. Between the trimmed V and J ends, which lost 5 bases and 11 bases, there was a span of 22 bases. Per the germline V gene, CDR1 is LNHDA and CDR2 is SQIVND (reference sequence). The CDR3 reads CASSPVRQSLRAQHF. In nucleotides, the CDR3 is TGTGCCAGTAGTCCGGTCCGACAGAGCCTCAGAGCCCAGCATTTT. Based on the CDR3 plus reference TRBV19 and TRBJ1-5, the full variable domain is DGGITQSPKYLFRKEGQNVTLSCEQNLNHDAMYWYRQDPGQGLRLIYYSQIVNDFQKGDIAEGYSVSREKKESFPLTVTSAQKNPTAFYLCASSPVRQSLRAQHFGDGTRLSIL.

The gene calls are TRBV7-2 and TRBJ2-6; no clear D gene. CDR3 length: 15 residues. V was cut by 3 bases and J by 2 bases, with 8 bases left in between. The germline V gene has CDR1 SGHTA and CDR2 FQGNSA. The DNA of the CDR3 is TGTGCCAGCAGCTTGCGGCAACCTGGGGCCAACGTCCTGACTTTC. The encoded protein is CASSLRQPGANVLTF. Full variable domain (outside the CDR3, taken from reference TRBV7-2 and TRBJ2-6): GAGVSQSPSNKVTEKGKDVELRCDPISGHTALYWYRQSLGQGLEFLIYFQGNSAPDKSGLPSDRFSAERTGGSVSTLTIQRTQQEDSAVYLCASSLRQPGANVLTFGAGSRLTVL.

In its sample, this clone was seen once. CDR3 amino acids: CASSYPGGGYNEQFF. For the CDR3, the DNA is TGTGCCAGCAGTTACCCGGGAGGGGGGTACAATGAGCAGTTCTTC. The chain is built from TRBV6-6 and TRBJ2-1; 8 nucleotides agree with TRBD2. Germline CDR1 reads MNHNY; CDR2 reads SVGAGI (reference sequence). The CDR3 has 15 residues. Unmatched junction bases numbered 4, after V lost 2 bases and J lost 4 bases.

The chain is built from TRBV15 and TRBJ2-7; no clear D. CDR3 length equals 16 residues. The germline gives CDR1 LNHNV, CDR2 YYDKDF (reference sequence). Trimming left V 1 base short and J 5 bases short, with 18 bases between. The CDR3 sequence is CATSRAGRLAQNEQYF. Written as DNA, the CDR3 is TGTGCCACCAGCAGAGCCGGCCGACTGGCCCAAAACGAGCAGTACTTC.

The chain is built from TRBV5-6 and TRBJ1-2; possibly TRBD1 for D (5 bases). CDR1 and CDR2 (germline): SGHDT, YYEEEE. V dropped 4 bases and J dropped 3 bases, with 13 bases sitting between them. This CDR3 has 14 residues. CDR3 in DNA: TGTGCCAGCAGCCAACGGGGGGTCGACTATGGCTACACCTTC. Its protein product is CASSQRGVDYGYTF.

This clone appeared a single time. The J gene is TRBJ2-7, the V gene TRBV6-5, with TRBD1 matching over 10 bases. The CDR3 spans 15 residues. Germline V gene sequence: CDR1 MNHEY, CDR2 SVGAGI. J was trimmed by 4 bases and V by 5 bases; bases with no gene match: 8. The CDR3 reads CASSPRGTGVYEQYF. Written as DNA, the CDR3 is TGTGCCAGCAGTCCCCGCGGGACAGGGGTATACGAGCAGTACTTC.

V usage is TRBV11-3 and J usage is TRBJ2-7; D perhaps matches TRBD1 (5 bases). The V end lost 5 bases, the J end lost 0 bases, and 17 bases lay between the germline ends. Germline CDR1 reads SGHNT; CDR2 reads YENEEA. The CDR3 is made up of 16 amino acids. CDR3 in amino acids: CASSVSRASVSYEQYF. The CDR3 DNA reads TGTGCCAGCAGCGTATCCAGGGCTAGTGTCTCCTACGAGCAGTACTTC.

The chain is built from TRBV19 and TRBJ1-3; D is undetermined. Germline V lookup: CDR1 LNHDA, CDR2 SQIVND (reference sequence). V was clipped by 4 bases and J by 1 base, with 11 bases between them. The CDR3 has 15 amino acids. CDR3 region: CASSTPQESGNTIYF. CDR3 nucleotide sequence: TGTGCCAGTAGTACCCCCCAGGAATCTGGAAACACCATATATTTT.

As to this clone: One end of the junction fails to match germline, which may point to a read error. The V and J genes are TRBV7-2 and TRBJ2-1; 8 bases map to TRBD2. This CDR3 comprises 15 residues. CDR1 and CDR2 (germline): SGHTA, FQGNSA. CDR3 sequence reads: CATSESGRAYNEQFF. The CDR3 DNA is TGTGCCACCAGCGAGAGCGGGAGAGCCTACAATGAGCAGTTCTTC.

In its sample, this clone was seen once. J is TRBJ2-7 and V is TRBV5-4; 7 bases map to TRBD2. V gave up 4 bases and J gave up 2 bases; unmatched junction bases: 9. The germline V gene has CDR1 SGHNT and CDR2 YYREEE (reference sequence). The CDR3 sequence is 15 residues long. This chain's CDR3 is CASSPLPGTTYEQYF. CDR3 DNA sequence: TGTGCCAGCAGCCCTTTACCCGGGACTACCTACGAGCAGTACTTC.

The sample holds a few counts of this clone. The chain has TRBV2 and TRBJ1-3; no firm D call. The germline V gene encodes CDR1 SNHLY and CDR2 FYNNEI. Trimming took off 4 bases at V and 4 bases at J, with 11 bases between the two ends. CDR3 length equals 14 residues. The CDR3 DNA is TGTGCCAGCAGTGCTTTAGCTCTCGGAAACACCATATATTTT. It translates to CASSALALGNTIYF.

V and J are TRBV7-9 and TRBJ2-1, with 8 bases identical to TRBD2. V lost 3 bases and J lost 5; bases outside the gene matches: 9. Germline CDR1 reads SEHNR; CDR2 reads FQNEAQ (reference sequence). The CDR3 loop spans 16 amino acids. CDR3 residues: CASSLGLTSGNNEQFF. The CDR3 DNA sequence: TGTGCCAGCAGCTTGGGCCTTACTAGCGGAAACAATGAGCAGTTCTTC.

The chain carries TRBV28 and TRBJ1-1, with D perhaps TRBD1 (5 bases). Trimming shortened V by 3 bases and J by 5 bases, and 13 bases separated the two germline ends. Germline-derived CDR1 and CDR2 are MDHEN and SYDVKM. The CDR3 runs to 14 residues. This CDR3 reads CASSLGSGRTEAFF. Here the CDR3 DNA reads TGTGCCAGCAGTTTGGGGTCAGGGAGGACTGAAGCTTTCTTT.

The chain combines TRBV5-4 with TRBJ2-5; D gene ambiguous. V lost 0 bases and J 3 bases, leaving 9 bases between the germline ends. This CDR3 has 14 amino acids. CDR1 and CDR2 (germline): SGHNT, YYREEE (reference sequence). CDR3 sequence reads: CASSLGQTKETQYF. CDR3 DNA sequence: TGTGCCAGCAGCTTGGGCCAGACAAAAGAGACCCAGTACTTC.

The chain combines TRBV28 with TRBJ1-2, with D hard to call. Germline values: CDR1 MDHEN, CDR2 SYDVKM. V was clipped by 5 bases and J by 5 bases, with 12 bases between them. CDR3 length: 13 amino acids. The CDR3 DNA sequence: TGTGCCAGCAGTATACACGAGGATTATGGCTACACCTTC. Protein product: CASSIHEDYGYTF.

This sequence joins TRBV7-3 and TRBJ2-5; the match to TRBD1 covers 7 bases. Trimming took 5 bases from V and 3 from J; bases not matched to a gene: 6. Germline V gene sequence: CDR1 SGHTA, CDR2 FQGTGA. This CDR3 spans 14 amino acids. The DNA for the CDR3 is TGTGCCAGCAGCATGACAGGGACCGAAGAGACCCAGTACTTC. Translating it yields CASSMTGTEETQYF.

This clone was detected a few times. V gene TRBV11-3 combines with J gene TRBJ2-5, with 10 bases lining up with TRBD2. V dropped 6 bases and J dropped 2; count of bases not matched to a gene: 9. CDR1 is SGHNT and CDR2 is YENEEA in the germline V gene. CDR3 length: 16 amino acids. This chain's CDR3 is CASSFPVAGGQETQYF. CDR3 in DNA: TGTGCCAGCAGTTTCCCCGTAGCGGGGGGACAAGAGACCCAGTACTTC.

The rearrangement uses TRBV2 and TRBJ2-2; D may be TRBD1 (6 bases). The CDR3 runs to 15 residues. Germline lookup yields CDR1 SNHLY and CDR2 FYNNEI. Trimming removed 4 bases at V and 5 bases at J, with 14 bases between. The CDR3 protein is CASSGQDSRTGELFF. In nucleotides, the CDR3 is TGTGCCAGCAGTGGACAGGATAGTAGGACCGGGGAGCTGTTTTTT. The whole variable domain, remainder taken from reference TRBV2 and TRBJ2-2, is EPEVTQTPSHQVTQMGQEVILRCVPISNHLYFYWYRQILGQKVEFLVSFYNNEISEKSEIFDDQFSVERPDGSNFTLKIRSTKLEDSAMYFCASSGQDSRTGELFFGEGSRLTVL.

V and J are TRBV30 and TRBJ2-7, with 7 bases that match TRBD2. CDR1 and CDR2 (germline): GTSNPN, SVGIG (reference sequence). This CDR3 has 12 residues. The ends lost 2 bases at V and 7 bases at J; junction bases unmatched: 5. CDR3: CAWSLAGDEQYF. Written as DNA, the CDR3 is TGTGCCTGGAGTCTGGCGGGGGATGAGCAGTACTTC.

V usage is TRBV7-2 and J usage is TRBJ1-1; TRBD1 matches 8 bases. Germline V gene data show CDR1 as SGHTA and CDR2 as FQGNSA. The V gene end was trimmed by 5 bases and the J gene end by 9 bases; junction bases not matched to a gene: 5. The CDR3 consists of 12 residues. In DNA, the CDR3 is TGTGCCAGCAGCGAAAGACAGGGGAAAGCTTTCTTT. Amino acids: CASSERQGKAFF. The variable domain in full, with the rest retrieved from reference TRBV7-2 and TRBJ1-1, is GAGVSQSPSNKVTEKGKDVELRCDPISGHTALYWYRQSLGQGLEFLIYFQGNSAPDKSGLPSDRFSAERTGGSVSTLTIQRTQQEDSAVYLCASSERQGKAFFGQGTRLTVV.

The chain is built from TRBV19 and TRBJ1-2; tentatively, D is TRBD1 (6 bases). Germline CDR1 LNHDA, CDR2 SQIVND (reference sequence). Trimming stripped 6 bases from V and 3 bases from J, with 20 bases between. The CDR3 extends over 16 amino acids. The CDR3 sequence is CASRAPSPTGYYGYTF. CDR3 sequence (DNA): TGTGCCAGTAGGGCCCCCTCCCCCACAGGGTACTATGGCTACACCTTC.

Only a few counts were recorded for this clone. V gene TRBV11-2 combines with J gene TRBJ1-5, with 8 bases aligning to TRBD1. This CDR3 has 17 amino acids. J was trimmed by 4 bases and V by 0 bases; bases with no gene match: 8. Looked up from germline, CDR1 is SGHAT and CDR2 is FQNNGV. The CDR3 DNA follows: TGTGCCAGCAGCTTAGAAGCAGGGGGCAGACGAAATCAGCCCCAGCATTTT. Translated: CASSLEAGGRRNQPQHF.

This chain connects TRBV28 to TRBJ1-1; 8 bases match TRBD1. Losses at the gene ends were 10 bases for V and 6 bases for J; bases not matched to a gene: 7. Germline lookup yields CDR1 MDHEN and CDR2 SYDVKM. The CDR3 length is 12 residues. The CDR3 sequence: CATSTGAPEAFF. In nucleotides, the CDR3 is TGTGCCACCTCGACAGGGGCCCCTGAAGCTTTCTTT.

This chain connects TRBV4-2 to TRBJ2-1; 9 bases match TRBD2. V was clipped by 2 bases and J by 0 bases; unmatched bases: 8. The CDR3 has 18 amino acids. CDR1 LGHNA and CDR2 YNFKEQ come from the germline V gene. CDR3 amino acids: CASSQSAGGRGSYNEQFF. DNA for the CDR3: TGTGCCAGCAGCCAATCGGCGGGGGGGCGGGGCTCCTACAATGAGCAGTTCTTC.

The V and J genes are TRBV5-8 and TRBJ1-6; D not resolved. The germline gives CDR1 SGHTS, CDR2 YDEGEE. V was pared by 1 base and J by 0 bases, with 8 bases between. The CDR3 loop spans 16 amino acids. The CDR3 DNA is TGTGCCAGCAGCTTGAAGAGGAGCTCCTATAATTCACCCCTCCACTTT. Residues: CASSLKRSSYNSPLHF.

This clone is a singleton in its sample. The chain joins TRBV7-8 to TRBJ2-2; 7 bases fit TRBD1. The trim removed 6 bases at V and 0 bases at J, leaving 7 bases unmatched. Germline-derived CDR1 and CDR2 are SGHVS and FQNEAQ. This CDR3 spans 16 amino acids. The CDR3 DNA follows: TGTGCCAGCAGTCAAATGGGGACAGCGAACACCGGGGAGCTGTTTTTT. This encodes CASSQMGTANTGELFF.

The chain uses TRBV6-5 and TRBJ2-1; D ambiguous. The CDR3 is 13 residues long. The germline CDR1 and CDR2 sequences are MNHEY and SVGAGI. V was shortened by 6 bases and J by 9 bases, with 15 bases between the two germline ends. CDR3 bases: TGTGCCAGCAGCCGCGTCATAGTTGGTGAGCAGTTCTTC. Its protein product is CASSRVIVGEQFF.

This clone was recorded only once. The chain couples TRBV18 to TRBJ2-7, with D possibly matching TRBD2 (6 bases). CDR3 length equals 15 residues. CDR1 and CDR2 (germline): KGHSH, LQKENI. Between the trimmed V and J ends, which lost 2 bases and 3 bases, there was a span of 14 bases. CDR3 loop: CASSPSLASRYEQYF. In nucleotides, the CDR3 is TGTGCCAGCTCACCATCCCTAGCGAGTCGCTACGAGCAGTACTTC.

The rearrangement joins TRBV6-1 to TRBJ1-4, with 8 bases fitting TRBD1. The length of the CDR3 is 13 residues. V trimming: 5 bases; J trimming: 7 bases; junction bases outside the gene matches: 3. Germline V gives CDR1 MNHNS, CDR2 SASEGT. The CDR3 DNA sequence: TGTGCCAGCAGTTCCACAGGGGGTGAAAAACTGTTTTTT. This translates into CASSSTGGEKLFF.

The CDR3 loop reads CASGPRGGGADTQYF. CDR3 DNA sequence: TGTGCTAGTGGTCCCCGCGGGGGGGGAGCAGATACGCAGTATTTT. The chain joins TRBV12-5 to TRBJ2-3; 9 nucleotides agree with TRBD2. Germline assignment: CDR1 LGHNT and CDR2 FRNRAP. V dropped 5 bases and J dropped 4; count of bases not matched to a gene: 7. This CDR3 contains 15 residues.

CDR3: CASSLFGREGIDEQFF. CDR3 in DNA: TGTGCCAGCAGCTTATTTGGGCGGGAGGGTATCGATGAGCAGTTCTTC. The rearrangement links TRBV7-3 to TRBJ2-1; 9 nucleotides match TRBD2. The CDR3 covers 16 residues. Germline lookup yields CDR1 SGHTA and CDR2 FQGTGA. The trim removed 2 bases at V and 8 bases at J, leaving 10 bases unmatched.